This T cell receptor (beta chain) was retrieved from a study of shared clonotypes between healthy human individuals. Whole-study findings and limits: Memory subsets generally showed smaller estimated richness than naive subsets did.

Germline assignment: CDR1 KGHSH and CDR2 LQKENI. This CDR3 spans 13 amino acids. Trimming removed 4 bases from V and 6 bases from J, with 13 bases in between. Data came from immunoSEQ multiplex PCR; TCRdb stores just in-frame clones and leaves some out. The data hold roughly 1 million clones, with approximately 72% observed a single time. As for this clone: No antigen is known for it. Within the sample, other DNA sequences also encode this same CDR3.

The specimen was memory CD4+ T cells sorted from blood. Noted subset: CD45RA-negative fraction. The source is a man aged 18 to 29 in good health. The J gene is TRBJ2-7, the V gene TRBV18; the D gene is possibly TRBD2 (5 bases). This chain's CDR3 is CASSRSDSREQYF. The CDR3 DNA reads as TGTGCCAGCTCACGCTCGGACTCTCGCGAGCAGTACTTC.